The T cell receptor (beta chain) under discussion was sequenced for a study of cytomegalovirus exposure and HLA in healthy donors (dated by TCRdb to the late 2010s). For the study in its entirety: An earlier analysis of fewer than 750 of the donors reported under 300 Gb of sequence data and 117 million unique TCR beta sequences obtained from around 170 million T cells. Four to six DR-DQ haplotypes were handled as single units for association and clustering, since linkage in the cohort was strong. In an earlier analysis of a few hundred of the donors, high-throughput TCR beta sequencing was used to judge whether each TCR beta V gene segment behaved as functional or pseudogenic. In the later analysis, no new phenotypic data were used to find candidate immune exposures; instead, reliance was placed on TCR beta sequences and their occurrence across donors. An early release covering about 600 HLA-typed donors comprised 250 to 350 gigabases of sequencing data and tens of millions of unique TCR sequences. Among the roughly 400 genotyped donors, approximately 81% belonged to the genetic ancestry cluster associated with self-reported Caucasian donors. On average, about 240,000 unique TCR beta nucleotide sequences were sequenced per donor among a few hundred genotyped donors of the cohort, with around 19% of those sequences being non-productive. A later genetic analysis took genome-wide SNP genotypes for 398 of the 666 donors and used that subset as a discovery cohort. Every discovery cohort repertoire had been produced on one sequencing platform. In a later analysis, previously published TCR beta repertoires from 500 to 750 donors were re-analyzed and high-resolution HLA genotyping was added so that TCR occurrence patterns could be studied. To predict cytomegalovirus infection status, the study brought together high-throughput TCR immunosequencing, statistical association of individual TCRs with disease status, and machine learning. Besides the first cohort of roughly 700 subjects, a separate validation cohort made up of roughly 120 different subjects was used. The study aimed to test whether cataloging public T cell receptors could reveal signatures of past pathogen exposure. Both class I and class II loci were covered by HLA typing, at four-digit resolution. The study used immunosequencing to profile the T cell repertoires of hundreds of subjects and linked those repertoires to cytomegalovirus serostatus. Donor age, sex, ethnicity and CMV serostatus were collected together with the repertoire data. The number of donors typed differed by locus, with roughly 629-640 for A, B, C, DRB1 and DQB1, about 500 for DQA1, over 600 for DPA1, and around 460 for DPB1. Study-level results and caveats: A later analysis reported that several top co-occurrence clusters appeared linked to parvovirus B19, influenza, CMV and Epstein-Barr virus. It was suggested by the authors that the approach could potentially be generalized to other disease states and immunological phenotypes. Immune exposure information for the cohort was limited to CMV serostatus. An association between a missense DCLRE1C variant and V-gene and J-gene trimming of TCR beta chains was found in a later genetic analysis and replicated in an independent cohort. In an earlier analysis of around 600 of the donors, most TCR beta V segments appeared in productive rearrangements about 90% or about 30% of the time, broadly matching IMGT annotations. A later analysis found that HLA-associated TCR beta chains were more clonally expanded and had lower generation probabilities than equally common non-associated chains. In a later analysis, the rate of TCR association differed among HLA loci, with DRB1 alleles having the most associated TCRs and HLA-C alleles having the fewest. In both the original and validation cohorts, the classifier was reported to diagnose cytomegalovirus status with high specificity and sensitivity. A later genetic analysis reported fewer N-insertions in productive TCRs among donors in an Asian-associated ancestry cluster than the approximately 670-donor mean. While some public TCRs were present in many individuals, most TCR sequences turned up only very rarely across donors. In vitro tests confirmed that three of the cytomegalovirus-associated TCR beta chains recognize cytomegalovirus antigens. In a later analysis, around 17,000 TCR beta sequences were associated with specific HLA alleles at a false discovery rate of 0.05. Because HLA typing was unavailable for some donors at each locus, only the typed subset was used in association tests. A cluster of highly shared sequence variants was judged likely to represent a technical artifact of the sequencing pipeline. Linkage disequilibrium might explain the correlated functional status among segregating V segments, but an unknown experimental factor could not be excluded. Some IMGT-functional V segments, including TRBV6-2 and TRBV6-3, could not be distinguished by the 87-base-pair reads and were therefore excluded. A further reported finding was that TCR beta sequences accurately predicted the HLA-A and HLA-B alleles for most subjects in the first cohort. A later analysis found that most CMV-associated TCR beta chains appeared HLA-restricted, with HLA associations seemingly driven largely by CMV exposure. Roughly uniform sequencing depth across donors was assumed in presence/absence analyses, although this assumption may not hold. The study gave a list of around 170 TCR beta chains associated with cytomegalovirus. Because counts were too low, about 17 rarely observed V segments, including chromosome 9 orphons, were excluded from the earlier analysis of 587 of the donors. Assigning TCR associations to individual alleles was difficult when HLA alleles, especially DR and DQ, strongly co-occurred. This cohort had only TCR beta chains sequenced, and the lack of alpha or paired-chain data limited which features could be detected.

Clipping removes 2 bases from V and 9 bases from J, with 9 as the unmatched junction base count. From cysteine to phenylalanine, the CDR3 is 15 amino acids long. Only the CDR3 part of the read is kept: 45 bases, read in frame from the first base. Looking up the germline V gene yields CDR1 MDHEN and CDR2 SYDVKM. Of note for this clone: The antigen it binds to is not known.

The library was made by the immunoSEQ multiplex PCR assay. A mixture of 60 forward primers for TCR Vbeta segments and 13 reverse primers for TCR Jbeta segments was used in the multiplex PCR. A multiplex PCR assay on genomic DNA amplified the CDR3 region of rearranged TCR beta genes. On the Illumina HiSeq System, the amplified TCR beta libraries were sequenced as 87-base-pair reads. The study's processing was this. In a later analysis, some 80 million unique TCR beta chains were counted across the 666 repertoires, and around 10 million of these chains were shared by at least two donors. Raw reads were error-corrected and collapsed into unique sequences by a nearest-neighbor algorithm in which closely related sequences were merged to remove PCR and sequencing errors. Alignment of CDR3 sequences to IMGT reference sequences was used to assign V, D and J gene segments. For a sequence to be retained, a match of at least six nucleotides was required to both a V gene segment and a J gene segment. A rearrangement was called productive if the CDR3 had no stop codons and remained in frame with V and J, and every other rearrangement was called non-productive. CDR3 was defined according to IMGT convention as the region running from the second conserved V-encoded cysteine to the conserved J-encoded phenylalanine. In an earlier analysis of 587 of the donors, sequences lacking an unambiguous match to a single V gene segment were excluded. In an earlier analysis of roughly 500 of the donors, V segments were called functional above 56.7% productive rearrangements and were called segregating when the between-donor standard deviation exceeded 5%. A statistical classification framework was built for diagnosing cytomegalovirus status from the catalog of TCR beta chain sequences. In a later analysis, TCR nucleotide sequences were compared against IMGT/GENE-DB human TR gene sequences so that V and J genes could be assigned. In a later analysis, CDR3 sequences and most-parsimonious VDJ recombination scenarios were assigned using the TCRdist pipeline. In a later analysis, each TCR beta chain was defined by its CDR3 amino acid sequence together with its V-gene family, and reads without a unique V-gene family were excluded. A later analysis removed several hundred highly shared, low-generation-probability nucleotide sequences to deal with suspected cross-contamination and a sequencing artifact. In a later analysis, a clonal expansion index for each public chain was calculated from normalized within-repertoire ranks of inferred template counts. In a later analysis, generation probabilities were computed with a VDJ recombination model fitted to out-of-frame rearrangements, and the resulting probabilities were checked against IGoR. In a later analysis, TCR-TCR, TCR-HLA and TCR-CMV co-occurrence was scored with hypergeometric tests, and a repertoire-size bias correction was applied to TCR pairs. To estimate false discovery rates, a later analysis permuted the HLA or CMV assignments 20 times. A later analysis grouped co-occurring TCRs with DBSCAN, adding TCRdist sequence similarity when clustering within HLA-allele-positive subsets. Repertoires with fewer than 30,000 or more than 120,000 public chains, plus five repertoires with anomalous nucleotide sharing, were excluded from co-occurrence clustering. Drawn from immuneACCESS, this table holds only the in-frame rearrangements with V and J called that TCRdb kept. Clones are partly lost; checked studies trace under half to an unresolved V gene and leave the rest unexplained. Clonal size and the V and J genes are those of that table, whereas D and trimming came from the DNA. The sample's records list 75,000 to 95,000 clones. Of the sample, 1.4% to 1.5% is held by the ten largest clones.

The cohort was made up of 666 healthy bone marrow donors. At the time of sampling, every cohort member was nominally healthy, though immune exposures that went unrecorded were likely present. The donor tested CMV seronegative and was one of the 352 seronegative cohort members. A peripheral blood sample was provided by each donor, and peripheral blood mononuclear cells were used for TCR beta sequencing. Genomic DNA extraction from the blood cell samples was performed with the Qiagen DNeasy Blood Extraction Kit. This sequence originates from a woman aged 60-75 years in good health and CMV-seronegative. The sequenced sample consisted of PBMCs. This chain is built from TRBV28 and TRBJ2-7, with 11 bases in between that match TRBD2. The sequenced DNA: TGTGCCAGCAGTTTACAGGCCACTAGCGGGAGAGGGCAGTACTTC. The resulting protein is CASSLQATSGRGQYF.